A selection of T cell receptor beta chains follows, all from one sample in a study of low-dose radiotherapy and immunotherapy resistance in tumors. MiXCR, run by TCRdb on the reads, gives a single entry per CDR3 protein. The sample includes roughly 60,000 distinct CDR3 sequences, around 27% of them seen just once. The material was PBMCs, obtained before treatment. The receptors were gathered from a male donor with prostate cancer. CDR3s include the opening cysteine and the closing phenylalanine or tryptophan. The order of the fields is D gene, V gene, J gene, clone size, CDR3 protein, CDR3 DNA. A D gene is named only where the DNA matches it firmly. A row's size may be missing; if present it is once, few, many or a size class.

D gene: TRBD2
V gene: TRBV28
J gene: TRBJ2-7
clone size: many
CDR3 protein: CASSSGGREAYEQYF
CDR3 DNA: TGTGCCAGCAGTTCGGGGGGTCGGGAGGCCTACGAGCAGTACTTC

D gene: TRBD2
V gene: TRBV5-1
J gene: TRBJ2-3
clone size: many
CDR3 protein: CASSWTSGTGDTQYF
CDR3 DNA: TGCGCCAGCAGCTGGACTAGCGGGACTGGGGATACGCAGTATTTT

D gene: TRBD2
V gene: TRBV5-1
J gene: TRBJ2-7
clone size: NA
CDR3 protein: CASSSAASGVTYEQYF
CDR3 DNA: TGCGCCAGCAGCTCCGCGGCTAGCGGGGTAACCTACGAGCAGTACTTC

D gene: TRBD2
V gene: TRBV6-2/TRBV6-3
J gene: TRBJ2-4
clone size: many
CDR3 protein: CASSTGPGGNIQYF
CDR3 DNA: TGTGCCAGCAGTACGGGACCGGGGGGAAACATTCAGTACTTC

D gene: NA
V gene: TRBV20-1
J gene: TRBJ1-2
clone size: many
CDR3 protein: CSARRAGDYGYTF
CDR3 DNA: TGCAGTGCCAGACGGGCAGGGGACTATGGCTACACCTTC

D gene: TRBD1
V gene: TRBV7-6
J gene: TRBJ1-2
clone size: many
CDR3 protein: CASSLGGTGGYGYTF
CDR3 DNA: TGTGCCAGCAGCTTAGGAGGGACAGGGGGCTATGGCTACACCTTC

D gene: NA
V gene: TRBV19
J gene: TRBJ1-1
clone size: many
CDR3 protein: CASSIGTPNTEAFF
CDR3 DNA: TGTGCCAGTAGTATAGGGACACCTAACACTGAAGCTTTCTTT

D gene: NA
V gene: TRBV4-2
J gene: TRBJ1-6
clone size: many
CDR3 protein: CASSQGENSYNSPLHF
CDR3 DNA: TGTGCCAGCAGCCAAGGGGAAAACTCCTATAATTCACCCCTCCACTTT

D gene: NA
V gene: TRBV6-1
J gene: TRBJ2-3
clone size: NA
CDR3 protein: CASSEPVVTLAADTQYF
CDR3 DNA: TGTGCCAGCAGTGAACCAGTTGTGACACTCGCGGCTGATACGCAGTATTTT

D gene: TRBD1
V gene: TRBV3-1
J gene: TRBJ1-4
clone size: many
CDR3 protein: CASSQDRVGANEKLFF
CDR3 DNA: TGTGCCAGCAGCCAGGACAGGGTTGGAGCTAATGAAAAACTGTTTTTT

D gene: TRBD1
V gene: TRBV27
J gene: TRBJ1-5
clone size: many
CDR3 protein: CASSPTDRGLAQPQHF
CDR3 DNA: TGTGCCAGCAGTCCTACAGACAGGGGGTTAGCCCAGCCCCAGCATTTT

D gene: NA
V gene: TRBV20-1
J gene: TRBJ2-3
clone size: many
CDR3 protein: CSANWQDSTDTQYF
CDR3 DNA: TGCAGTGCTAATTGGCAAGACAGCACAGATACGCAGTATTTT

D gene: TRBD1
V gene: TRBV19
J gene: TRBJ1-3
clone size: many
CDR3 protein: CASSITGTDPRSSGNTIYF
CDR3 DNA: TGTGCCAGTAGTATTACCGGGACAGACCCGAGGAGCTCTGGAAACACCATATATTTT

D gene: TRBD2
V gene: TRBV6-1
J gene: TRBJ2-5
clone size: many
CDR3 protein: CASSPGTSGGAETQYF
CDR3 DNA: TGTGCCAGCAGTCCCGGGACTAGCGGGGGGGCTGAGACCCAGTACTTC

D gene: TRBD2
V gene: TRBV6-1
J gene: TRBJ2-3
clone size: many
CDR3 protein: CASSPGGATDTQYF
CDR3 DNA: TGTGCCAGCAGTCCGGGAGGGGCGACAGATACGCAGTATTTT

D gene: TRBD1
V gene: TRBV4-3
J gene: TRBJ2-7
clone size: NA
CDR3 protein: CASSPDRVLTYEQYF
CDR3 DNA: TGCGCCAGCAGCCCGGACAGGGTACTGACCTACGAGCAGTACTTC

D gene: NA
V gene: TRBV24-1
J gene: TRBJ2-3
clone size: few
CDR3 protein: CATSERTAITDTQYF
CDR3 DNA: TGTGCCACCAGTGAACGGACAGCGATCACAGATACGCAGTATTTT

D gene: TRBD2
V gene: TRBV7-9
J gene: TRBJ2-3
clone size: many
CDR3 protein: CASSLDLRGGRTDTQYF
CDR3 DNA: TGTGCCAGCAGCTTAGATTTGCGGGGGGGCCGCACAGATACGCAGTATTTT

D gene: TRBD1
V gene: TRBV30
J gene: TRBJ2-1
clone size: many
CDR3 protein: CACGTGMLSYNEQFF
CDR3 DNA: TGTGCCTGTGGGACAGGGATGCTATCCTACAATGAGCAGTTCTTC

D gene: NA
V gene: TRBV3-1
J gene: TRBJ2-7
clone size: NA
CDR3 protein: CASSQAGGRTYEQYF
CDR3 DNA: TGTGCCAGCAGCCAAGCGGGCGGACGGACCTACGAGCAGTACTTC

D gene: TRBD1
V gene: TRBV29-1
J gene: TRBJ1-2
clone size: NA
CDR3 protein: CSVEASRGVYGYTF
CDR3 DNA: TGCAGCGTTGAAGCTAGCAGGGGGGTCTATGGCTACACCTTC

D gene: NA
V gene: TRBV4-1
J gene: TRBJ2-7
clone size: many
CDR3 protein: CASSQVEGGHSYEQYF
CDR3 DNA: TGCGCCAGCAGCCAAGTTGAAGGGGGTCACTCCTACGAGCAGTACTTC

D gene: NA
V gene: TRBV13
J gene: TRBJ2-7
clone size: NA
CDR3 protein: CASSPDNSYEQYF
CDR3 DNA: TGTGCCAGCAGCCCTGACAACTCCTACGAGCAGTACTTC

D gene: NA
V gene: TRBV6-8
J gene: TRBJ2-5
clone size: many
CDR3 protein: CASRRQEETQYF
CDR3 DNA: TGTGCCAGCAGGAGGCAGGAAGAGACCCAGTACTTC

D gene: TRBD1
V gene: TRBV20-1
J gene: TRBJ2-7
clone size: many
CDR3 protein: CSAPGQGATYEQYF
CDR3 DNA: TGCAGTGCTCCTGGACAGGGGGCTACCTACGAGCAGTACTTC

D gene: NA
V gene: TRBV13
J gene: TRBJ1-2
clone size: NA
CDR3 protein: CASSPQGWAHGYTF
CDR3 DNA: TGTGCCAGCAGCCCCCAAGGCTGGGCCCATGGCTACACCTTC

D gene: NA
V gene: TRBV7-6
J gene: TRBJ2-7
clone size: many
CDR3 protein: CASQMRRKEQYF
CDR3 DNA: TGTGCCAGCCAGATGAGGAGGAAGGAGCAGTACTTC

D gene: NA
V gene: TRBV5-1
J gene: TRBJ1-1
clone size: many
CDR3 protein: CASRHSPDPTDTEAFF
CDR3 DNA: TGCGCCAGCAGACATTCCCCGGACCCTACGGACACTGAAGCTTTCTTT

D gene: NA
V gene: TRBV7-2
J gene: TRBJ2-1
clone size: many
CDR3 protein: CASSFEVEQFF
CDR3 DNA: TGTGCCAGCAGCTTCGAGGTTGAGCAGTTCTTC

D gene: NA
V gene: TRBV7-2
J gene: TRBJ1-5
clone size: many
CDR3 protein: CASTLLRGVGQPQHF
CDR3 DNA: TGTGCCAGCACCCTTTTACGGGGAGTAGGTCAGCCCCAGCATTTT

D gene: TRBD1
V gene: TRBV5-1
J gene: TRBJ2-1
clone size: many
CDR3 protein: CASSTGQGDSNEQFF
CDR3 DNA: TGCGCCAGCAGCACGGGACAGGGAGATTCCAATGAGCAGTTCTTC

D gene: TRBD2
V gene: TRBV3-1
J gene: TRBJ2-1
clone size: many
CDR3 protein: CASSQPLGRGEQFF
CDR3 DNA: TGTGCCAGCAGCCAACCCCTCGGGAGGGGTGAGCAGTTCTTC

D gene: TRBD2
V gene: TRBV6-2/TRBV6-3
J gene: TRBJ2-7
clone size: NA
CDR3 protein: CASTSPFHSGFRSYEQYF
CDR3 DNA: TGTGCCAGCACCAGCCCTTTCCATAGCGGGTTTCGCTCCTACGAGCAGTACTTC

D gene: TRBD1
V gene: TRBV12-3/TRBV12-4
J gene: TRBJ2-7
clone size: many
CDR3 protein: CASSWTGGGYEQYF
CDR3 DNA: TGTGCCAGCAGTTGGACAGGGGGCGGCTACGAGCAGTACTTC

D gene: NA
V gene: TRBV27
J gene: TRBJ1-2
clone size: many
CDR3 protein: CASSLSQDFGYTF
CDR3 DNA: TGTGCCAGCAGTTTAAGCCAGGATTTTGGGTACACCTTC

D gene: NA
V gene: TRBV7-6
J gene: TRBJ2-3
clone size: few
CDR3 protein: CASSTRQDPDTQYF
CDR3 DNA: TGTGCCAGCAGCACCCGACAGGACCCAGATACGCAGTATTTT

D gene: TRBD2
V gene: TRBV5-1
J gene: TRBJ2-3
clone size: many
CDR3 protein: CASSLVFAGGTTDTQYF
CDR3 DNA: TGCGCCAGCAGCTTGGTGTTCGCGGGAGGGACCACAGATACGCAGTATTTT

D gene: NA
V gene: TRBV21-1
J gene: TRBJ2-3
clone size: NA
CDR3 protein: CASSKAWREGPDTDTQYF
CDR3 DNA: TGTGCCAGCAGCAAAGCGTGGCGGGAGGGCCCCGACACAGATACGCAGTATTTT

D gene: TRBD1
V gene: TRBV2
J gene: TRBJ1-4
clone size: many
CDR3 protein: CASGQDEKLFF
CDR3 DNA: TGTGCCAGCGGACAGGATGAAAAACTGTTTTTT

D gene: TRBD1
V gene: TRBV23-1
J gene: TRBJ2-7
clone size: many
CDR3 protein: CASSQRWTGINYEQYF
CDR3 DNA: TGCGCCAGCAGTCAAAGGTGGACAGGTATCAACTACGAGCAGTACTTC

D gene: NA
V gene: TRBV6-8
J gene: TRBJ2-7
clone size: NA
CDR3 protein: CASCYSFAAASSYEQYF
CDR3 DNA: TGTGCCAGCTGTTACTCCTTTGCAGCGGCCAGCTCCTACGAGCAGTACTTC